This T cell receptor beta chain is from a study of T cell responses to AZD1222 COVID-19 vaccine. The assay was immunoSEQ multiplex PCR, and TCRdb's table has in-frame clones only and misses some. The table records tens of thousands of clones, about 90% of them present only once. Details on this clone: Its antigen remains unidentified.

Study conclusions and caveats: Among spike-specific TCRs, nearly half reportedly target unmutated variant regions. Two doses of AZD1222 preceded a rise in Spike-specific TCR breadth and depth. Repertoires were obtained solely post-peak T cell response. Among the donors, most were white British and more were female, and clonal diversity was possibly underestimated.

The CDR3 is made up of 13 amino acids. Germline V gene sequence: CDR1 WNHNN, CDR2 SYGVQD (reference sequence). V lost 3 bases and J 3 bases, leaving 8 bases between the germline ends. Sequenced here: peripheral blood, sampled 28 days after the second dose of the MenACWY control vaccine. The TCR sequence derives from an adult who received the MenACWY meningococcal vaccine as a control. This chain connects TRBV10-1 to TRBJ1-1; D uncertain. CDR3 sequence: CASSENGYTEAFF. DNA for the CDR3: TGCGCCAGCAGTGAAAACGGATACACTGAAGCTTTCTTT.